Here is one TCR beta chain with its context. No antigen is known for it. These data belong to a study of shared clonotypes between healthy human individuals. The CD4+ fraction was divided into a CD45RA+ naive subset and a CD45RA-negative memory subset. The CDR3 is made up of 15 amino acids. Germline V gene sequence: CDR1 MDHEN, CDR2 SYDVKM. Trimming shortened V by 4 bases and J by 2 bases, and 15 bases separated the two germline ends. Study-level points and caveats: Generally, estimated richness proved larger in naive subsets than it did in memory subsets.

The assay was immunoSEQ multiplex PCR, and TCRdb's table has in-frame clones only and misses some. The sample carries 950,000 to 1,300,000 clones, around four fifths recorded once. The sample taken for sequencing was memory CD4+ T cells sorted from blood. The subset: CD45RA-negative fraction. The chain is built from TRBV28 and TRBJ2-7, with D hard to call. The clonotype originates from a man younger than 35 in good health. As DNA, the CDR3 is TGTGCCAGCAGTTCCACGGCCCTCGAAACCTACGAGCAGTACTTC. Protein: CASSSTALETYEQYF. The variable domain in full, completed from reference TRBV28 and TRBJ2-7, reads DVKVTQSSRYLVKRTGEKVFLECVQDMDHENMFWYRQDPGLGLRLIYFSYDVKMKEKGDIPEGYSVSREKKERFSLILESASTNQTSMYLCASSSTALETYEQYFGPGTRLTVT.